This T cell receptor (beta chain) comes out of a study of CD8 T cells in Susac syndrome. About the research overall: The Susac syndrome patients that were sequenced included about six with active disease and roughly 8 in remission. Blood was drawn from Susac syndrome patients while they were therapy-naive, on corticosteroids, or on intravenous immunoglobulin alone.

The RNA input was about 0.5 to 1 ug, and it was reverse transcribed with random hexamers. It was immunoSEQ multiplex PCR that amplified TCR beta CDR3 across 54 Vbeta and 13 Jbeta. TCRdb reanalysed the immunoSEQ multiplex PCR reads using MiXCR and keeps one entry per CDR3 protein. Among under 200,000 distinct CDR3 sequences, 90% to 95% were seen once, and the ten largest hold around 0.079%. CD8+ and CD4+ T cells circulating in blood were sequenced for TCR beta. The CDR3 covers 12 residues. Germline assignment: CDR1 SEHNR and CDR2 FQNEAQ (reference sequence). V lost 1 base to trimming and J lost 4 bases, with 4 bases between them.

The sequenced sample consisted of CD4+ T cells from PBMCs. This chain connects TRBV7-9 to TRBJ1-2; D not certain. This TCR derives from a human donor with Susac syndrome. Written as DNA, the CDR3 is TGTGCCAGCAGCTTAGAACGCTATGGCTACACCTTC. It yields the protein CASSLERYGYTF.